The 19 T cell receptor beta chains below all came from one sample that was sequenced in a study of neurological immune-mediated disorders. TCRdb recomputed calls from the 5' RACE reads with MiXCR, one row per CDR3 protein. The sample carries approximately 31,000 distinct CDR3 sequences, approximately 4.3% recorded once. The material sequenced was PBMCs. The receptors were sampled from a man younger than 30 in good health.

With respect to this clonotype: A much larger clonotype is one base distant, so this may be a read error. The chain employs TRBV7-2 and TRBJ1-1; no firm D call. This CDR3 is built from 14 residues. Germline V lookup: CDR1 SGHTA, CDR2 FQGNSA. The CDR3 region is CASTRDQLNTEALF. The CDR3 coding sequence is TGTGCCAGCACCCGAGACCAACTGAACACTGAAGCTCTCTTT.

This clonotype was detected many times. The gene calls are TRBV20-1 and TRBJ1-4, with D perhaps TRBD1 (5 bases). There are 13 residues in the CDR3. Germline V gives CDR1 DFQATT, CDR2 SNEGSKA (reference sequence). V dropped 2 bases and J dropped 6 bases, with 10 bases sitting between them. CDR3 coding DNA: TGCAGTGCTAGAAAATTGGGGGATGAAAAACTGTTTTTT. This gives the protein CSARKLGDEKLFF.

In its sample, this clonotype was seen many times. V gene TRBV29-1 combines with J gene TRBJ1-1; no reliable D call. The CDR3 is 13 amino acids. The ends were cut back, 4 bases at V and 0 bases at J, with 9 bases in the middle. The germline CDR1 and CDR2 sequences are SQVTM and ANQGSEA. Written as DNA, the CDR3 is TGCAGCGTTGTATCGAGTCTGAACACTGAAGCTTTCTTT. This translates into CSVVSSLNTEAFF.

This clonotype has at least ten counts. The CDR3 DNA reads as TGTGCCGGAACAGAACAGGGTGCTAGGGGTGGCTACACCTTC. Translated, it gives CAGTEQGARGGYTF. The chain links TRBV6-6 to TRBJ1-2; tentatively, D is TRBD1 (6 bases). V was cut by 11 bases and J by 7 bases, with 23 bases left in between. The CDR3 runs 14 residues. The germline V gene has CDR1 MNHNY and CDR2 SVGAGI (reference sequence).

This clonotype was seen ten or more times. The chain is built from TRBV7-9 and TRBJ1-1; weak D call: TRBD1 (6 bases). Trimming took 5 bases from V and 11 from J, leaving 24 bases between them. CDR1 and CDR2 from the germline V gene are SEHNR and FQNEAQ (reference sequence). The CDR3 consists of 15 residues. This chain's CDR3 is CASSLGAGGAGPAFF. The CDR3 coding sequence is TGTGCCAGCAGCCTAGGGGCCGGGGGCGCAGGGCCGGCTTTCTTT.

This clonotype was found many times. This chain uses TRBV3-1 with TRBJ1-2; maybe TRBD1 (5 bases). The V gene's germline CDR1 is LGHDT and CDR2 YNNKEL (reference sequence). This CDR3 is 12 amino acids long. Trimming left V 1 base short and J 7 bases short, with 7 bases between. The CDR3 reads CASSQARGGYTF. In DNA form, the CDR3 reads TGTGCCAGCAGCCAAGCGAGGGGTGGCTACACCTTC.

This clonotype has a count of ten or more. This chain connects TRBV9 to TRBJ2-4; D possibly corresponds to TRBD1 (6 bases). The V and J ends lost 0 bases and 6 bases respectively, with 7 bases between them. This CDR3 has 13 amino acids. Germline-derived CDR1 and CDR2 are SGDLS and YYNGEE. The CDR3 sequence is CASSVVGGNIQYF. CDR3 coding DNA: TGTGCCAGCAGCGTAGTAGGGGGAAACATTCAGTACTTC.

The sample holds many counts of this clonotype. The J gene is TRBJ2-2, the V gene TRBV2, with 10 bases lining up with TRBD1. V trimming: 5 bases; J trimming: 4 bases; junction bases outside the gene matches: 10. CDR1 SNHLY and CDR2 FYNNEI come from the germline V gene. CDR3 length: 17 residues. The CDR3 protein is CASSLIGQGVGTGELFF. CDR3 DNA sequence: TGTGCCAGCAGTCTAATCGGACAGGGGGTAGGCACCGGGGAGCTGTTTTTT. The full variable domain, in which reference TRBV2 and TRBJ2-2 provide the parts outside the CDR3, is EPEVTQTPSHQVTQMGQEVILRCVPISNHLYFYWYRQILGQKVEFLVSFYNNEISEKSEIFDDQFSVERPDGSNFTLKIRSTKLEDSAMYFCASSLIGQGVGTGELFFGEGSRLTVL.

This clonotype was recorded many times. CDR3 nucleotide sequence: TGCGCCAGCAGCGCCACCGGGACAGGGGAAGAGACCCAGTACTTC. Protein sequence: CASSATGTGEETQYF. The chain couples TRBV5-1 to TRBJ2-5; 10 positions match TRBD1. Germline loops: CDR1 SGHRS, CDR2 YFSETQ. J gave up 3 bases and V 4 bases, and 6 bases lay outside the gene matches. CDR3 length: 15 amino acids.

There are many counts of this clonotype. The rearrangement links TRBV20-1 to TRBJ1-2; D is unresolved. The CDR3 contains 11 residues. Trimming took 7 bases from V and 8 from J, leaving 14 bases between them. CDR1 and CDR2 (germline): DFQATT, SNEGSKA (reference sequence). The CDR3 sequence is CSGEPLRGYTF. In nucleotides, the CDR3 is TGCAGTGGGGAACCCTTACGCGGCTACACCTTC.

Ten or more counts support this clonotype. The chain couples TRBV5-1 to TRBJ1-1, with 7 bases aligning to TRBD1. Trimming cost V 4 bases and J 4 bases; bases outside gene matches: 7. Germline V gene data show CDR1 as SGHRS and CDR2 as YFSETQ. The CDR3 length is 14 residues. The CDR3 DNA reads TGCGCCAGCAGCCTCCCAGGGGGGAGCACTGAAGCTTTCTTT. Its protein is CASSLPGGSTEAFF.

This clonotype was counted many times. The rearrangement uses TRBV12-3 or TRBV12-4 and TRBJ2-5; D is perhaps TRBD2 (5 bases). V lost 4 bases and J 2 bases, leaving 8 bases between the germline ends. The CDR3 is 13 amino acids. CDR3 loop: CASSSGIQETQYF. CDR3 nucleotides: TGTGCCAGCAGTTCCGGGATTCAAGAGACCCAGTACTTC.

Many counts were recorded for this clonotype. The V and J genes are TRBV20-1 and TRBJ1-6, with D unresolved. V lost 7 bases and J 7 bases, leaving 14 bases between the germline ends. Germline V CDR1 and CDR2: DFQATT, SNEGSKA (reference sequence). The length of the CDR3 is 13 residues. The DNA of the CDR3 is TGCAGTGTTTTGGACGCGTCCAATTCACCCCTCCACTTT. Encoded protein: CSVLDASNSPLHF.

There are many counts of this clonotype. The chain joins TRBV20-1 to TRBJ2-4; the D gene is possibly TRBD1 (6 bases). CDR3 size: 15 residues. Germline loops: CDR1 DFQATT, CDR2 SNEGSKA (reference sequence). V dropped 3 bases and J dropped 6 bases, with 18 bases sitting between them. CDR3: CSARDSAKGRNIQYF. CDR3 in DNA: TGCAGTGCTAGGGACAGCGCAAAAGGGAGAAACATTCAGTACTTC.

This clonotype was seen at least ten times. The chain joins TRBV25-1 to TRBJ1-1; 7 nucleotides line up with TRBD1. This CDR3 has 13 residues. Losses at the gene ends were 5 bases for V and 4 bases for J; bases not matched to a gene: 4. Germline-derived CDR1 and CDR2 are MGHDK and SYGVNS. The CDR3: CASSRGQTTEAFF. CDR3 coding DNA: TGTGCCAGCAGTAGGGGACAGACCACTGAAGCTTTCTTT.

This clonotype was counted at least ten times. The rearrangement uses TRBV5-1 and TRBJ2-3; the D call may be TRBD1 or TRBD2 (5 bases each). The V end was cut by 3 bases, the J end by 2 bases, with 10 bases between. There are 14 residues in the CDR3. Germline assignment: CDR1 SGHRS and CDR2 YFSETQ. The CDR3 DNA reads TGCGCCAGCAGCTGGGGACCCCCCACAGATACGCAGTATTTT. As protein: CASSWGPPTDTQYF.

Ten or more counts support this clonotype. The V gene is TRBV5-1, the J gene TRBJ1-3; D ambiguous. The CDR3 runs to 17 residues. Trimming took off 0 bases at V and 0 bases at J, with 13 bases between the two ends. Germline-derived CDR1 and CDR2 are SGHRS and YFSETQ. Here the CDR3 DNA reads TGCGCCAGCAGCTTGGGCAGGACGCACGACTCTGGAAACACCATATATTTT. Residues: CASSLGRTHDSGNTIYF.

This clonotype has at least ten counts. J is TRBJ2-7 and V is TRBV10-3, with 9 bases fitting TRBD2. The CDR3 consists of 12 residues. In germline, CDR1 is ENHRY, CDR2 SYGVKD. CDR3 residues: CASGGKTYEQYF. The CDR3 coding sequence is TGTGCTAGCGGGGGCAAAACCTACGAGCAGTACTTC.

The table lists this clonotype with many counts. The rearrangement links TRBV20-1 to TRBJ1-1; D is ambiguous. Trimming stripped 6 bases from V and 1 base from J, with 12 bases between. Per germline, CDR1 DFQATT and CDR2 SNEGSKA (reference sequence). The CDR3 has 13 residues. Here the CDR3 reads CSARKMGNTEAFF. The CDR3 DNA follows: TGCAGTGCCCGGAAGATGGGGAACACTGAAGCTTTCTTT.